This T cell receptor (beta chain) came from a study of blood T cell repertoires in COVID-19. As for the study in general: PBMCs, B-cell-depleted T cells, or T cells provided the cDNA or gDNA that made up the material.

The CDR3 consists of 15 residues. V lost 1 base, J lost 7 bases, and 16 bases lay in between. The germline V gene encodes CDR1 SEHNR and CDR2 FQNEAQ (reference sequence). Authors' processing steps: Using reference gene primer amplification, nucleated cell counts were estimated. Libraries were prepared by immunoSEQ multiplex PCR; TCRdb keeps only in-frame clonotypes and omits some of them. The V and J calls and clone size are taken from that table; D and trimming were inferred from the DNA. The sample has over 95,000 clones, 75% to 90% seen once. The chain links TRBV7-9 to TRBJ1-1; no reliable D call. The origin of this receptor is a woman aged 35 to 49 with acute or convalescent COVID-19. Sequences were obtained from peripheral blood. The CDR3 is CASSLGDSLSGEAFF. The CDR3 region has the DNA TGTGCCAGCAGCTTAGGAGACTCCCTGAGCGGTGAAGCTTTCTTT.